This T cell receptor beta chain was documented in a study of cytomegalovirus exposure and HLA in healthy donors. Study results and limitations: The study designated 150 to 200 TCR beta chains cytomegalovirus-associated.

Germline CDR1 SGHRS, CDR2 YFSETQ. V lost 1 base and J 0 bases, leaving 7 bases between the germline ends. The CDR3 runs 15 residues. Clones were sequenced by immunoSEQ multiplex PCR, and TCRdb holds only the in-frame ones, with some missing. The table includes 150,000 to 200,000 clones, 80% to 85% detected once. Concerning this clone itself: Its antigen is still unknown.

Donors came from a validation cohort of approximately 110 subjects, distinct from the first 666-subject cohort. The clonotype was recovered from a man in his thirties or forties in good health and CMV-seropositive. Sequencing input: PBMCs. The chain has TRBV5-1 and TRBJ2-2; D may be TRBD1 (6 bases). The CDR3: CASSLTGTNTGELFF. In DNA, the CDR3 is TGCGCCAGCAGCTTGACAGGGACGAACACCGGGGAGCTGTTTTTT.